Reported below is one TCR beta chain. As yet, its antigen is unknown. The data originate from a study of shared clonotypes between healthy human individuals. Participating donors were healthy, HIV-negative adults free of recent acute infections or vaccinations. The length of the CDR3 is 11 residues. Authors' methods: In the immunoSEQ data, sequences were junction-only and lacked quality scores, so filtering differed. Repertoires were generated with immunoSEQ multiplex PCR, while TCRdb's copy carries only in-frame clones and drops some. That table furnishes V, J and clone size, whereas the DNA furnished D and trimming. The sample lists around 1.4 million clones; about 98.5% were seen once. Overall study results and limits: On the whole, naive subsets had larger estimated richness than memory subsets had.

The specimen sequenced was naive CD4+ T cells sorted from blood. Subset specified: CD45RA+ positively selected. The receptor comes from a man aged 25-40 years in good health. The V gene is TRBV21-1, the J gene TRBJ2-1; the table's D call TRBD1 went unverified against the DNA. TRBV21-1 is shown as a pseudogene. CDR3 residues: CASSTNNEQFF. CDR3 nucleotides: TGTGCCAGCAGCACAAACAATGAGCAGTTCTTC.